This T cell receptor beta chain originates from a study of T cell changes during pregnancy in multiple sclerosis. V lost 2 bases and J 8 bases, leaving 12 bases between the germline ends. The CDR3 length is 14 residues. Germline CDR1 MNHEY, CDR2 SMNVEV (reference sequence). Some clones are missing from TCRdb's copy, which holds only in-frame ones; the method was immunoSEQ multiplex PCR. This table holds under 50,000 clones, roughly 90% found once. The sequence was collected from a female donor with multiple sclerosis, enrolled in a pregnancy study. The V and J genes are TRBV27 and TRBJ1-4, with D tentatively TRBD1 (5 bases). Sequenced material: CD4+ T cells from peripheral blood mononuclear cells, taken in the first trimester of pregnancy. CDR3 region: CASSLGGGYEKLFF. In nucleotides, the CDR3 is TGTGCCAGCAGTTTAGGGGGAGGATACGAAAAACTGTTTTTT.